This TCR beta chain derives from a study of T cells after yellow fever vaccination (dated by TCRdb to about 2019). A note on the overall study: The SMART-Seq v4 Ultra Low Input RNA kit was used to prepare libraries from fractions with low cell numbers. To follow T-cell clones before and after both primary and booster YFV17D yellow fever vaccination, bulk TCR alpha and beta repertoires underwent longitudinal sequencing. Two healthy male donors, one aged 18 to 30 and one aged 30 to 40 years, made up the cohort. Blood was drawn at multiple timepoints before and after primary and secondary immunization, with bulk PBMC replicates and cell subsets isolated. Summary of the overall study and its limitations: A small share of clonotypes occurred in both CD4 and CD8 compartments, likely arising from convergent recombination. Computational filtering was needed because FACS-sorted repertoires could contain abundant contaminating clonotypes from the bulk population. After the booster, most clones that had expanded after primary vaccination were detected again (about 97% of CD4 and around nine tenths of CD8), suggesting broad maintenance of memory. Only a couple of donors were included in the study, so the extent to which the findings can be generalized is limited. The secondary T-cell response was weaker than the primary response but faster, peaking on day 5 instead of day 15.

This clonotype has only a few counts. The specificity of this receptor is unknown. No per-base quality is available; no much larger clone lies one base away. Trimmed from V: 6 bases; trimmed from J: 5 bases; junction bases lacking a gene match: 18. Inclusive of the bounding cysteine and phenylalanine, the CDR3 is 17 residues long. Only the CDR3 region is kept as DNA, spanning 51 bases read in frame from base 1. Reading the germline V gene gives CDR1 SGHRS and CDR2 YFSETQ. The treatment or condition label here, explained by the study, means: live attenuated yellow fever vaccine strain. A standard Ficoll-Paque protocol was used to isolate PBMCs from peripheral blood. Dynabeads CD4 and CD8 positive selection kits were used to isolate the CD4 and CD8 T-cell fractions. TriZol was used to extract RNA from bulk PBMCs, from CD4 and CD8 fractions, and from dextramer-positive and dextramer-negative fractions.

TCR cDNA was synthesized by 5'RACE template switching, through which a universal primer site and unique molecular identifiers were introduced. Priming of cDNA synthesis was performed from both the TCR alpha and TCR beta constant segments. Libraries were amplified in two PCR steps, with sample barcodes and sequencing adapters added in the second step. Libraries were sequenced on Illumina HiSeq 2500 (2x100 bp) or NovaSeq (2x150 bp). The authors' analysis ran thus. Demultiplexing of reads and collapsing into UMI consensus sequences were performed with MIGEC, and V(D)J alignment was carried out with MiXCR. Clonotypes responding to the vaccine were identified with edgeR on replicate PBMC samples, with the criteria of FDR below 0.01 and a log2 fold change above 5 up to day 15. CD4 or CD8 identity was assigned to each bulk clonotype according to whether the clonotype was present at higher abundance in the sequenced CD4 repertoire or the sequenced CD8 repertoire. In TCRdb, the public reads were trimmed at Q25 with fastp and aligned with MiXCR, with productive beta chains retained. Identical CDR3 proteins give one entry, which carries the most common genes and DNA. These V and J calls originate from TCRdb's pipeline instead of the authors' own analysis. This sample gives about 170,000 distinct CDR3 sequences in total; about 6.2% of them show up just once. The ten largest clones add up to under 3% of the sample.

The sequence was collected from a man aged 18-30 years who received the YFV17D yellow fever vaccine. The V and J segments used are TRBV5-1 and TRBJ2-5, with TRBD2 identical over 8 junction bases. The material was CD4+ T cells sorted from PBMCs, obtained on the day of the first yellow fever vaccination. This receptor has the CDR3 CASTNPGRGGLIETQYF. The sequence in DNA is TGCGCCAGCACCAACCCCGGCCGGGGGGGGCTGATCGAGACCCAGTACTTC.